Ten or more counts support the clone carrying this TCR beta chain. TCRdb re-called the PCR reads with MiXCR. The data show 11,000 to 15,000 clones, approximately 25% seen once. These data are taken from a study of metastatic and nonmetastatic thyroid tumors. Study overall: For malignant and benign thyroid patients, tumor or nodule tissue and blood were the sources whose repertoires were compared.

Germline V gives CDR1 SGHDN, CDR2 FVKESK. The V end was cut by 4 bases, the J end by 4 bases, with 16 bases between. CDR3 length: 16 residues. No treatment had been given to any patient before thyroid surgery. The chain has TRBV14 and TRBJ2-2, with a weak D call TRBD1 (5 bases). The TCR was taken from a female donor with papillary thyroid cancer or a benign thyroid nodule (not recorded which). Some clones in this sample may be carry-over from other donors' samples. Sequencing was carried out using tumor tissue. This CDR3 reads CASSLQSQGVTGELFF. The CDR3 DNA follows: TGTGCCAGCAGCCTCCAATCCCAGGGTGTCACCGGGGAGCTGTTTTTT.